This T cell receptor beta chain was identified in a study of Graves' ophthalmopathy and Graves' hyperthyroidism. Excluded: other autoimmune disease, uncontrolled infection, pregnancy or lactation. The diagnosis combined clinical symptoms, thyroxine, TRAb, thyroid ultrasound and orbital computed tomography scans. The PBMCs were taken from more than 8 ml of fresh peripheral blood. RNA served as the template for amplifying TCR beta CDR3 regions. The first-round RT-PCR employed HTBI primers together with the Qiagen OneStep RT-PCR kit. A multiplex PCR was then performed as the second round. Using its own MiXCR run on the multiplex PCR reads, TCRdb lists one record per CDR3 protein. The sample has roughly 410,000 distinct CDR3 sequences; 15% are singletons. This clonotype appeared many times. What it binds is unknown. Germline values: CDR1 MRHNA, CDR2 SNTAGT. V lost 2 bases and J lost 2, with 6 bases in between. This CDR3 region has 13 residues.

Whole-study results and caveats: In blood, most expanded thyroid clonotypes above 0.001 frequency were also detected.

The chain is built from TRBV6-4 and TRBJ1-2, with TRBD1 as a possible D gene (6 bases). This TCR came from a woman younger than 35 with stable Graves' hyperthyroidism. The sample comprised peripheral blood. CDR3 residues: CASSDTGNYGYTF. CDR3 in DNA: TGTGCCAGCAGTGACACAGGGAACTATGGCTACACCTTC.